This TCR beta chain was captured in a study of human T cells and chemical hapten exposure. Study-wide results and caveats: TCRs exceeding 1 in 1000 frequency stayed unchanged with DPC sensitization.

Concerning this clonotype: Its target is not known.

TCRdb re-derived calls from the RACE reads in MiXCR, one entry per CDR3 protein. Here the sample spans roughly 130,000 distinct CDR3 sequences, around 8.2% being singletons. Germline V gene data show CDR1 as SEHNR and CDR2 as FQNEAQ (reference sequence). V was clipped by 4 bases and J by 5 bases, with 5 bases between them. The CDR3 has 12 residues. The time point denotes: healthy volunteer bleed at 2 weeks. Extraction of total RNA was performed on unfractionated whole blood. Sequenced: whole blood. This sequence was found in a male donor in good health. Some clones in this sample may be carry-over from other donors' samples. V gene TRBV7-9 combines with J gene TRBJ2-2, with D perhaps matching TRBD1 or TRBD2 (5 bases each). The CDR3 reads CASSWGTGELFF. CDR3 DNA: TGTGCCAGCAGCTGGGGGACCGGGGAGCTGTTTTTT.